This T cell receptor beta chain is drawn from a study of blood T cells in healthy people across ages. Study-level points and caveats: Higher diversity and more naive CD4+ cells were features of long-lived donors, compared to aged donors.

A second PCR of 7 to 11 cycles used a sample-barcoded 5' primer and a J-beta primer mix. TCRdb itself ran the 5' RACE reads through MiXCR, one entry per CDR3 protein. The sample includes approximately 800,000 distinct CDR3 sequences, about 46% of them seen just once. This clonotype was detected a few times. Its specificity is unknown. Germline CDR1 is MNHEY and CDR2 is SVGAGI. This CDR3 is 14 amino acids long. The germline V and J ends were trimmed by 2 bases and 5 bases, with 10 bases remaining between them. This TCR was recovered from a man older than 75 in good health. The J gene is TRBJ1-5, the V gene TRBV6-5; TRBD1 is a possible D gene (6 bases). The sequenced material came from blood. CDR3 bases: TGTGCCAGCAGTTACGTCTCAGGGGATCAGCCCCAGCATTTT. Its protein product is CASSYVSGDQPQHF.